This is a list of T cell receptor beta chains from one sample in a study of CD8 T cells in Susac syndrome. TCRdb passed the immunoSEQ multiplex PCR reads through MiXCR, listing each CDR3 protein once. The repertoire holds around 170,000 distinct CDR3 sequences, 92% seen once, with approximately 0.082% in the top ten. Sequenced: CD4+ T cells from PBMCs. Receptors originate from a human donor in good health. CDR3s include the opening cysteine and the closing phenylalanine or tryptophan. Each record gives: D gene, clone size, J gene, V gene, CDR3 protein, CDR3 DNA. A D gene is named only where the DNA matches it firmly. Clone size is stated in some rows and not others, as once, few, many or a class when expanded.

TRBD2 | - | TRBJ2-1 | TRBV20-1 | CSASQGLAVYNEQFF | TGCAGTGCTAGTCAGGGACTAGCGGTTTACAATGAGCAGTTCTTC
TRBD1 | - | TRBJ1-2 | TRBV7-9 | CASSYDRDGYTF | TGTGCCAGCAGCTACGACAGGGATGGCTACACCTTC
TRBD1 | - | TRBJ2-2 | TRBV6-1 | CASSEGTGNEVGELFF | TGTGCCAGCAGTGAAGGGACAGGGAACGAGGTCGGGGAGCTGTTTTTT
TRBD2 | - | TRBJ2-7 | TRBV5-4 | CASSLVPSGPYEQYF | TGTGCCAGCAGCTTGGTGCCTAGCGGACCATACGAGCAGTACTTC
- | - | TRBJ2-4 | TRBV9 | CASSVEGTYGNIQYF | TGTGCCAGCAGCGTAGAGGGGACATACGGAAACATTCAGTACTTC
- | - | TRBJ2-7 | TRBV27 | CASSPSGSPYEQYF | TGTGCCAGCAGTCCATCAGGTTCCCCCTACGAGCAGTACTTC
- | - | TRBJ2-1 | TRBV6-6 | CATGTSYNEQFF | TGTGCCACCGGGACATCGTACAATGAGCAGTTCTTC
- | once | TRBJ2-7 | TRBV15 | CATSRDRGLPDTYEQYF | TGTGCCACCAGCAGAGATAGAGGACTACCTGATACCTACGAGCAGTACTTC
- | - | TRBJ1-5 | TRBV18 | CASSPGAGARDQPQHF | TGTGCCAGCTCACCAGGCGCGGGGGCGCGGGATCAGCCCCAGCATTTT
TRBD2 | once | TRBJ2-1 | TRBV7-8 | CASSLPGLASHEQFF | TGTGCCAGCAGCTTACCGGGACTAGCATCCCATGAGCAGTTCTTC
- | - | TRBJ2-1 | TRBV24-1 | CATSDFSGEQFF | TGTGCCACCAGTGATTTTTCAGGGGAGCAGTTCTTC
- | - | TRBJ2-5 | TRBV7-2 | CASSAGRGRETQYF | TGTGCCAGCAGCGCTGGGCGGGGTCGAGAGACCCAGTACTTC
- | few | TRBJ1-1 | TRBV4-1 | CASSRVGVETEAFF | TGCGCCAGCAGCCGCGTGGGAGTAGAGACTGAAGCTTTCTTT
- | - | TRBJ1-2 | TRBV2 | CASSISYGYTF | TGTGCCAGCAGTATAAGCTATGGCTACACCTTC
- | - | TRBJ1-1 | TRBV5-1 | CASSLAGQLEAFF | TGCGCCAGCAGCTTGGCCGGACAGCTTGAAGCCTTCTTT
TRBD1 | - | TRBJ2-7 | TRBV9 | CASSTPRGGTGGGEQYF | TGTGCCAGCAGCACCCCCCGAGGGGGGACAGGGGGCGGCGAGCAGTACTTC
TRBD1 | - | TRBJ1-5 | TRBV19 | CASNGQGARGNQPQHF | TGTGCCAGTAATGGCCAGGGGGCGCGGGGCAATCAGCCCCAGCATTTT
- | - | TRBJ2-7 | TRBV7-3 | CASSQQPTAGEQYF | TGTGCCAGCAGCCAGCAACCGACGGCGGGCGAGCAGTACTTC
- | - | TRBJ2-3 | TRBV6-2/TRBV6-3 | CASRTGAAGDTQYF | TGTGCCAGCAGAACCGGGGCCGCAGGTGATACGCAGTATTTT
- | - | TRBJ2-7 | TRBV5-1 | CASSPWTSYEQYF | TGCGCCAGCAGCCCATGGACGTCCTACGAGCAGTACTTC
TRBD2 | once | TRBJ2-3 | TRBV20-1 | CSASGGREGRTDTQYF | TGCAGTGCTAGCGGAGGACGGGAGGGCCGAACAGATACGCAGTATTTT
- | - | TRBJ2-7 | TRBV11-2 | CASSLASEQYF | TGTGCCAGCAGCTTAGCATCCGAGCAGTACTTC
TRBD1 | - | TRBJ2-3 | TRBV11-2 | CASSLARGFTDTQYF | TGTGCCAGCAGCTTGGCCAGGGGGTTCACAGATACGCAGTATTTT
- | - | TRBJ2-5 | TRBV10-1 | CASSDPSGGGSGETQYF | TGCGCCAGCAGTGACCCCAGCGGCGGTGGGTCGGGAGAGACCCAGTACTTC
- | once | TRBJ2-3 | TRBV20-1 | CSASEGTGTDTQYF | TGCAGTGCTTCAGAGGGGACGGGCACAGATACGCAGTATTTT
- | - | TRBJ2-3 | TRBV15 | CATSRDQSKADTQYF | TGTGCCACCAGCAGAGATCAAAGCAAAGCAGATACGCAGTATTTT
- | - | TRBJ1-5 | TRBV9 | CASSRGDQPQHF | TGTGCCAGCAGCCGGGGGGATCAGCCCCAGCATTTT
- | - | TRBJ2-7 | TRBV6-5 | CASSYSHPTYEQYF | TGTGCCAGCAGTTACTCCCATCCTACCTACGAGCAGTACTTC
TRBD1 | - | TRBJ2-6 | TRBV12-3/TRBV12-4 | CASSIGQGGAGANVLTF | TGTGCCAGCAGTATCGGACAGGGGGGCGCTGGGGCCAACGTCCTGACTTTC
TRBD2 | - | TRBJ2-1 | TRBV28 | CASSSIGLAGVSEQFF | TGTGCCAGCAGTTCCATCGGCCTAGCGGGAGTATCCGAGCAGTTCTTC
- | - | TRBJ1-4 | TRBV20-1 | CSARERTANEKLFF | TGCAGTGCTAGAGAACGAACGGCTAATGAAAAACTGTTTTTT
- | - | TRBJ1-6 | TRBV27 | CASSRGSSPLHF | TGTGCCAGCAGTCGAGGGAGCTCACCCCTTCACTTT
- | - | TRBJ2-1 | TRBV6-2/TRBV6-3 | CASTISSYNEQFF | TGTGCCAGCACGATCTCCTCCTACAATGAGCAGTTCTTC
TRBD1 | - | TRBJ1-5 | TRBV18 | CASSRQGGDQPQHF | TGTGCCAGCTCACGACAGGGGGGGGATCAGCCCCAGCATTTT
- | - | TRBJ2-2 | TRBV29-1 | CSVESRTNTGELFF | TGCAGCGTTGAAAGCAGGACGAACACCGGGGAGCTGTTTTTT
- | once | TRBJ2-2 | TRBV7-7 | CASRGQNTGELFF | TGTGCCAGCAGGGGACAAAACACCGGGGAGCTGTTTTTT
- | - | TRBJ1-4 | TRBV6-6 | CASQAGVLQKLFF | TGTGCCAGCCAGGCAGGGGTTTTACAAAAACTGTTTTTT
- | - | TRBJ1-1 | TRBV12-3/TRBV12-4 | CASSFRGMNTEAFF | TGTGCCAGCAGTTTCCGGGGGATGAACACTGAAGCTTTCTTT
TRBD2 | - | TRBJ2-5 | TRBV30 | CAWSVGTSRETQYF | TGTGCCTGGAGTGTGGGGACTAGCAGAGAGACCCAGTACTTC
- | - | TRBJ2-7 | TRBV27 | CASSFKSSYEQYF | TGTGCCAGCAGTTTTAAGAGCTCCTACGAGCAGTACTTC
- | - | TRBJ2-4 | TRBV5-1 | CASFHPPRELAKNIQYF | TGCGCCAGCTTTCATCCCCCCAGGGAACTAGCCAAAAACATTCAGTACTTC
- | - | TRBJ2-4 | TRBV2 | CASSDSKNIQYF | TGTGCCAGCAGTGACTCCAAAAACATTCAGTACTTC
- | - | TRBJ1-1 | TRBV29-1 | CSVVGGKGLLNTEAFF | TGCAGCGTTGTAGGGGGGAAAGGGCTCCTGAACACTGAAGCTTTCTTT
- | - | TRBJ1-2 | TRBV3-1 | CASSQLRDYGYTF | TGTGCCAGCAGCCAACTCAGGGACTATGGCTACACCTTC
TRBD1 | - | TRBJ2-7 | TRBV7-2 | CASSLGTGKSYEQYF | TGTGCCAGCAGCTTAGGGACAGGGAAAAGCTACGAGCAGTACTTC
- | - | TRBJ1-1 | TRBV5-4 | CASSLGVGTEAFF | TGTGCCAGCAGCTTGGGAGTGGGGACTGAAGCTTTCTTT
- | - | TRBJ2-3 | TRBV24-1 | CATSDPGTADTQYF | TGTGCCACCAGTGATCCCGGGACGGCAGATACGCAGTATTTT
TRBD1 | - | TRBJ1-4 | TRBV27 | CASGSEGDRFNEKLFF | TGTGCCAGCGGCTCCGAGGGGGACAGGTTTAATGAAAAACTGTTTTTT
- | - | TRBJ1-2 | TRBV14 | CASSQGGAAYGYTF | TGTGCCAGCAGTCAAGGCGGGGCAGCCTATGGCTACACCTTC
- | - | TRBJ1-4 | TRBV10-3 | CAIRTGEGEKLFF | TGTGCCATTCGGACGGGGGAGGGTGAAAAACTGTTTTTT
- | - | TRBJ1-2 | TRBV12-3/TRBV12-4 | CASSLDFYGYTF | TGTGCCAGCAGTTTAGATTTTTATGGCTACACCTTC
TRBD2 | - | TRBJ2-3 | TRBV28 | CASSFIQRESDTQYF | TGTGCCAGCAGTTTTATTCAGCGGGAATCAGATACGCAGTATTTT
- | - | TRBJ1-5 | TRBV5-6 | CASSLRGKYNQPQHF | TGTGCCAGCAGCTTGAGGGGAAAGTATAATCAGCCCCAGCATTTT
- | - | TRBJ2-3 | TRBV20-1 | CSAFRLDSTDTQYF | TGCAGTGCTTTCCGACTGGATTCCACAGATACGCAGTATTTT
TRBD2 | - | TRBJ2-3 | TRBV29-1 | CSAGTSGSLTDTQYF | TGCAGCGCAGGGACTAGCGGGAGTCTAACAGATACGCAGTATTTT
TRBD1 | few | TRBJ2-7 | TRBV7-9 | CASSRTGGSYEQYF | TGTGCCAGCAGCCGGACAGGGGGCTCCTACGAGCAGTACTTC
- | - | TRBJ1-5 | TRBV27 | CASSPLWGLVNQPQHF | TGTGCCAGCAGTCCCCTATGGGGCCTAGTCAATCAGCCCCAGCATTTT
TRBD1 | - | TRBJ2-7 | TRBV2 | CASSGQGARYEQYF | TGTGCCAGCAGTGGACAGGGGGCGCGGTACGAGCAGTACTTC